This TCR beta chain stems from a study of long-term antiretroviral therapy in people with HIV. The sample holds a few counts of this clone. At survey level, the immunoSEQ assay was run in its v3.0 version. Method: immunoSEQ multiplex PCR; TCRdb's copy keeps in-frame clones and lacks some. The sample holds tens of thousands of clones; about 85% are singletons and the top ten take approximately 5%. There are 11 residues in the CDR3. Between the trimmed V and J ends, which lost 5 bases and 8 bases, there was a span of 9 bases. Germline-derived CDR1 and CDR2 are SGHTA and FQGNSA. The sample here was unsorted PBMCs, taken just under 2.9 years before starting antiretroviral therapy. The receptor was derived from a woman aged 25 to 39 with HIV. The chain couples TRBV7-2 to TRBJ1-1; D call uncertain. CDR3 in amino acids: CASSPSREAFF. CDR3 DNA sequence: TGTGCCAGCAGCCCTTCGAGAGAAGCTTTCTTT.